The present entry profiles one T cell receptor (beta chain) with its context. Antigen unknown. This record belongs to a study of cytomegalovirus exposure and HLA in healthy donors. Study observations and caveats: Previous analysis showed most TCR beta V segments were productive about 90% or about 30% of the time. Three CMV-associated chains were confirmed in vitro to be specific for CMV antigens.

V lost 5 bases, J lost 5 bases, and 12 bases stayed unmatched. CDR1 is SGHTA, CDR2 FQGNSA, per germline. CDR3 length: 16 residues. The PCR had 60 Vbeta and 13 Jbeta primers. This table comes from immunoSEQ multiplex PCR, and its TCRdb copy is limited to in-frame clones, with some not included. Among 100,000 to 150,000 clones listed, over 70% were seen once. This TCR derives from a woman aged 40-49 years in good health and CMV-seronegative. Input material: PBMCs. V and J are TRBV7-2 and TRBJ2-1; the match to TRBD2 covers 7 bases. As DNA, the CDR3 is TGTGCCAGCAGCGCCCCGACTAGCCCCACGCACAATGAGCAGTTCTTC. Translated: CASSAPTSPTHNEQFF.